The 9 T cell receptor beta chains listed next were all sequenced from one sample in a study of breast tumors, draining lymph nodes, adjacent tissues. TCRdb re-derived calls from the multiplex PCR reads in MiXCR, one entry per CDR3 protein. The data contain 14,000 or so distinct CDR3 sequences, around 59% of them singletons. The sequenced sample consisted of tumor-adjacent breast tissue. Every receptor here comes from a female donor with breast cancer. Some clones in this sample may be carry-over from other donors' samples.

Many counts were recorded for this clonotype. Just one base apart from a much larger clone, this may be a read error. V usage is TRBV6-2 or TRBV6-3 and J usage is TRBJ1-5; D gene ambiguous. The V end was cut by 5 bases, the J end by 5 bases, with 13 bases between. The CDR3 totals 14 residues. Germline loops: CDR1 MNHEY, CDR2 SVGEGT. In DNA, the CDR3 is TGTGCCAGCAGTCACGAGAGGACGTATCAGCCCCAGCATTTT. Translating gives CASSHERTYQPQHF.

V and J are TRBV11-3 and TRBJ2-7; 12 positions match TRBD1. CDR1 is SGHNT, CDR2 YENEEA, per germline. There are 16 residues in the CDR3. V shed 1 base and J 5 bases; nucleotides not matched to a gene: 6. The CDR3 region is CASSLASGTGGNEQYF. The CDR3 DNA reads as TGTGCCAGCAGCTTAGCCTCCGGGACAGGGGGCAACGAGCAGTACTTC.

This clonotype was found once. The V call is TRBV29-1, the J call TRBJ2-2, with a possible D match to TRBD1 (6 bases). Germline lookup yields CDR1 SQVTM and CDR2 ANQGSEA. Trimming took off 4 bases at V and 0 bases at J, with 12 bases between the two ends. CDR3 length equals 15 residues. CDR3 coding DNA: TGCAGCGTTGGGCAGGACAGCTCGAACACCGGGGAGCTGTTTTTT. Translated, it gives CSVGQDSSNTGELFF.

Notes on this clonotype: An end of the junction does not agree with germline; a read error may underlie this. The chain employs TRBV7-2 and TRBJ2-5; tentatively, D is TRBD1 (7 bases). Germline CDR1 SGHTA, CDR2 FQGNSA. The CDR3 runs to 16 residues. This chain's CDR3 is CASSLGRGTAVEIQYF. As DNA, the CDR3 is TGTGCCAGCAGCTTAGGACGCGGGACAGCCGTGGAGATCCAGTACTTC.

The CDR3 DNA reads as TGTGCCAGCAGCGCAGGGGGGGGAGATACGCAGTATTTT. Translating gives CASSAGGGDTQYF. The gene calls are TRBV19 and TRBJ2-3, with D perhaps assigned TRBD1 or TRBD2 (7 bases each). The CDR3 has 13 residues. Trimming left V 9 bases short and J 5 bases short, with 15 bases between. Germline assignment: CDR1 LNHDA and CDR2 SQIVND (reference sequence).

V is TRBV25-1 and J is TRBJ1-6; TRBD1 is a possible D gene (5 bases). The germline CDR1 and CDR2 sequences are MGHDK and SYGVNS. V was clipped by 3 bases and J by 2 bases, with 14 bases between them. The CDR3 is made up of 17 amino acids. CDR3: CASSDMRGGAYNSPLHF. CDR3 sequence (DNA): TGTGCCAGCAGTGATATGAGAGGAGGGGCCTATAATTCACCCCTCCACTTT. Variable domain in full (rest from reference TRBV25-1 and TRBJ1-6): EADIYQTPRYLVIGTGKKITLECSQTMGHDKMYWYQQDPGMELHLIHYSYGVNSTEKGDLSSESTVSRIRTEHFPLTLESARPSHTSQYLCASSDMRGGAYNSPLHFGNGTRLTVT.

This clonotype was seen ten or more times. The chain couples TRBV4-2 to TRBJ2-1, with D perhaps TRBD1 or TRBD2 (7 bases each). The ends were cut back, 1 base at V and 10 bases at J, with 20 bases in the middle. In germline, CDR1 is LGHNA, CDR2 YNFKEQ. The CDR3 has 16 amino acids. The CDR3 bases are TGTGCCAGCAGCCAAGTCCAGGGGGGGGCGGGAAACGAGCAGTTCTTC. This gives the protein CASSQVQGGAGNEQFF.

This clonotype was observed at least ten times. This chain links TRBV15 with TRBJ1-1; no reliable D call. Germline CDR1 and CDR2: LNHNV and YYDKDF (reference sequence). V shed 0 bases and J shed 6 bases, with 14 bases lying between them. The CDR3 length is 15 residues. The CDR3 reads CATSRDGNLGAEAFF. As DNA, the CDR3 is TGTGCCACCAGCAGAGATGGGAACCTAGGCGCTGAAGCTTTCTTT.

In this sample, this clonotype turned up many times. This chain links TRBV7-9 with TRBJ2-1; 10 bases are a match to TRBD2. The V gene's germline CDR1 is SEHNR and CDR2 FQNEAQ (reference sequence). The CDR3 is 20 residues long. J gave up 0 bases and V 2 bases, and 13 bases lay outside the gene matches. CDR3 amino acids: CASSLRWTAGGRRSYNEQFF. The CDR3 DNA reads TGTGCCAGCAGCTTAAGGTGGACAGCGGGAGGGCGCCGCTCCTACAATGAGCAGTTCTTC.